This entry lists 26 T cell receptor beta chains sequenced from one sample in a study of shared clonotypes between healthy human individuals. TCRdb's copy holds only in-frame clones and misses some; the assay was immunoSEQ multiplex PCR. The sample has 1.5 million to 2.5 million clones; about 95% are singletons. CD45RO-negative CD8 cells positively selected for CCR7 made up the naive population, which excluded terminally differentiated effector memory CD45RA+ cells. The sequenced sample consisted of naive CD8+ T cells sorted from blood. The receptor set was obtained from a young man in good health.

A note on this clone: The same CDR3 also results from other DNA sequences found in this sample. The CDR3 region is CASSYRTGYGYTF. The CDR3 DNA reads TGTGCCAGCAGTTACAGGACAGGGTATGGCTACACCTTC. The chain employs TRBV27 and TRBJ1-2; TRBD1 agrees at 8 bases. J was trimmed by 5 bases and V by 4 bases; bases with no gene match: 3. CDR1 is MNHEY and CDR2 is SMNVEV in the germline V gene (reference sequence). This CDR3 region has 13 residues.

Regarding this clone: A junction boundary mismatches the germline segment, possibly from a read error. V gene TRBV2 combines with J gene TRBJ2-1, with TRBD1 matching 7 bases. CDR3 length equals 15 residues. Germline CDR1 SNHLY, CDR2 FYNNEI. CDR3 nucleotide sequence: TGCGATTGGTTAAGGGGGCCCATAGTGTACAATGAGCAGTTCTTC. It yields the protein CDWLRGPIVYNEQFF. Complete variable domain (other parts from reference TRBV2 and TRBJ2-1): EPEVTQTPSHQVTQMGQEVILRCVPISNHLYFYWYRQILGQKVEFLVSFYNNEISEKSEIFDDQFSVERPDGSNFTLKIRSTKLEDSAMYFCDWLRGPIVYNEQFFGPGTRLTVL.

With regard to this clone: The same CDR3 is also encoded by other DNA sequences in this sample. The chain employs TRBV6-5 and TRBJ2-2, with D unclear. Per germline, CDR1 MNHEY and CDR2 SVGAGI. V was cut by 4 bases and J by 6 bases, with 6 bases left in between. CDR3 length: 12 amino acids. The CDR3 DNA reads as TGTGCCAGCAGTTTGTTAGCCGGGGAGCTGTTTTTT. Protein sequence: CASSLLAGELFF.

The CDR3 sequence: CSARQDSNTEAFF. The CDR3 DNA follows: TGCAGCGCCCGACAGGATTCTAACACTGAAGCTTTCTTT. The chain carries TRBV29-1 and TRBJ1-1, with D maybe TRBD1 (6 bases). The germline gives CDR1 SQVTM, CDR2 ANQGSEA. CDR3 length: 13 amino acids. Deletions cut 7 bases from V and 2 bases from J, with 14 bases between.

The genes are TRBV5-6 and TRBJ2-3; TRBD1 agrees at 7 bases. V lost 0 bases, J lost 3 bases, and 7 bases stayed unmatched. There are 16 residues in the CDR3. CDR1 is SGHDT, CDR2 YYEEEE, per germline. As DNA, the CDR3 is TGTGCCAGCAGCTTGGTTGAGGGACAGATAACAGATACGCAGTATTTT. Translating gives CASSLVEGQITDTQYF.

The gene calls are TRBV11-3 and TRBJ2-3; possible D gene TRBD2, 5 bases. The CDR3 spans 13 residues. CDR1 and CDR2 from the germline V gene are SGHNT and YENEEA. Trimming removed 5 bases from V and 4 bases from J, with 10 bases in between. The DNA of the CDR3 is TGTGCCAGCAGCCGCGGGTCGGCAGATACGCAGTATTTT. Translated: CASSRGSADTQYF.

This chain's CDR3 is CASSPLGRVYEQYF. The CDR3 DNA sequence: TGTGCCAGCAGTCCCCTCGGTAGAGTTTACGAGCAGTACTTC. This chain connects TRBV27 to TRBJ2-7, with D uncertain. Trimming stripped 5 bases from V and 4 bases from J, with 15 bases between. This CDR3 spans 14 amino acids. Germline V gene data show CDR1 as MNHEY and CDR2 as SMNVEV (reference sequence).

This clone was found once. V gene TRBV7-9 combines with J gene TRBJ2-7, with 9 positions matching TRBD1. CDR1 and CDR2 from the germline V gene are SEHNR and FQNEAQ (reference sequence). The CDR3 extends over 14 amino acids. Trimming cost V 4 bases and J 3 bases; bases outside gene matches: 4. This CDR3 reads CASSSTGGHYEQYF. The CDR3 region has the DNA TGTGCCAGCAGCTCGACAGGGGGGCACTACGAGCAGTACTTC.

This rearrangement joins TRBV7-2 to TRBJ2-7, with a tentative D call TRBD2 (5 bases). V lost 5 bases and J lost 0, with 17 bases in between. Germline V lookup: CDR1 SGHTA, CDR2 FQGNSA. The CDR3 is made up of 16 amino acids. The DNA of the CDR3 is TGTGCCAGCAGCCCATCGGACTTACCATACTCCTACGAGCAGTACTTC. Translated: CASSPSDLPYSYEQYF.

A word on this clone: Other DNA sequences within the sample encode an identical CDR3. The chain uses TRBV5-1 and TRBJ2-7; D remains ambiguous. The CDR3 spans 13 residues. V was pared by 0 bases and J by 1 base, with 5 bases between. Germline CDR1 SGHRS, CDR2 YFSETQ. CDR3 DNA sequence: TGCGCCAGCAGCTTGGTCCCGTCCTACGAGCAGTACTTC. This codes for CASSLVPSYEQYF.

The rearrangement uses TRBV7-9 and TRBJ2-1, with 10 bases aligning to TRBD2. This CDR3 has 17 amino acids. The V segment lost 5 bases and the J segment 0 bases; nucleotides outside the gene matches: 7. Per the germline V gene, CDR1 is SEHNR and CDR2 is FQNEAQ (reference sequence). DNA for the CDR3: TGTGCCAGCAGCCCACGGGCTAGCGGGAGCTCCTACAATGAGCAGTTCTTC. Translation gives CASSPRASGSSYNEQFF. The full variable domain, with the rest looked up from reference TRBV7-9 and TRBJ2-1, is DTGVSQNPRHKITKRGQNVTFRCDPISEHNRLYWYRQTLGQGPEFLTYFQNEAQLEKSRLLSDRFSAERPKGSFSTLEIQRTEQGDSAMYLCASSPRASGSSYNEQFFGPGTRLTVL.

V usage is TRBV7-6 and J usage is TRBJ2-7; possibly TRBD2 for D (6 bases). The V gene's germline CDR1 is SGHVS and CDR2 FNYEAQ. This CDR3 region has 15 residues. The CDR3 DNA reads TGTGCAAGCCGGGCAGAGGAGGGATCCTCCTACGAGCAGTACTTC. The encoded protein is CASRAEEGSSYEQYF.

The rearrangement joins TRBV4-3 to TRBJ2-5, with TRBD2 matching 8 bases. Germline trimming cut 3 bases from V and 4 bases from J; bases unmatched to any gene: 16. Germline V gene lookup returns CDR1 LGHNA and CDR2 YSLEER. The CDR3 length is 18 residues. The CDR3 sequence is CASSQEGPGGEEGETQYF. The CDR3 DNA follows: TGCGCCAGCAGCCAGGAGGGGCCGGGGGGGGAGGAAGGAGAGACCCAGTACTTC.

Concerning this clone: The sample carries other DNA sequences with the same CDR3. The V call is TRBV6-1, the J call TRBJ1-2; no definite D call. Looked up from germline, CDR1 is MNHNS and CDR2 is SASEGT. This CDR3 is built from 15 residues. Trimming removed 0 bases at V and 0 bases at J, with 8 bases between. CDR3 in amino acids: CASSEAVLANYGYTF. CDR3 coding DNA: TGTGCCAGCAGTGAAGCGGTCCTAGCTAACTATGGCTACACCTTC.

The genes are TRBV7-9 and TRBJ2-7; 8 bases fit TRBD2. There are 16 residues in the CDR3. CDR1 and CDR2 from the germline V gene are SEHNR and FQNEAQ (reference sequence). V lost 4 bases to trimming and J lost 4 bases; unmatched junction nucleotides: 12. CDR3 amino acids: CASSSAESGGRYEQYF. The CDR3, as DNA: TGTGCCAGCAGCTCGGCCGAAAGCGGGGGTCGGTACGAGCAGTACTTC. Full variable domain (remainder filled in from reference TRBV7-9 and TRBJ2-7): DTGVSQNPRHKITKRGQNVTFRCDPISEHNRLYWYRQTLGQGPEFLTYFQNEAQLEKSRLLSDRFSAERPKGSFSTLEIQRTEQGDSAMYLCASSSAESGGRYEQYFGPGTRLTVT.

This clone was seen a handful of times. The chain joins TRBV11-2 to TRBJ2-5; 9 bases line up with TRBD1. The junction had 8 bases not matched to a gene; V was cut back by 4 bases and J by 5 bases. Germline V gene data show CDR1 as SGHAT and CDR2 as FQNNGV. The CDR3 runs 15 residues. CDR3 sequence reads: CASSWGTGLGETQYF. The CDR3 DNA reads as TGTGCCAGCAGCTGGGGGACAGGGCTTGGGGAGACCCAGTACTTC.

The chain joins TRBV13 to TRBJ1-3; D unresolved. Germline V gives CDR1 PRHDT, CDR2 FYEKMQ (reference sequence). The CDR3 sequence is 14 residues long. The V gene lost 3 bases and the J gene lost 0 bases, with 6 bases spanning the gap. The CDR3 nucleotides read TGTGCCAGCAGCTTTCATGACTCTGGAAACACCATATATTTT. Amino acids: CASSFHDSGNTIYF.

The rearrangement links TRBV7-9 to TRBJ2-7; 11 nucleotides align to TRBD2. Germline V CDR1 and CDR2: SEHNR, FQNEAQ (reference sequence). Losses at the gene ends were 5 bases for V and 3 bases for J; bases not matched to a gene: 18. The CDR3 is 19 residues long. CDR3 nucleotides: TGTGCCAGCAGCATAACCGAATTTCCGGGGACTAGCGGTTTCTACGAGCAGTACTTC. Encoded protein: CASSITEFPGTSGFYEQYF.

This sequence joins TRBV28 and TRBJ2-2, with D unresolved. The germline gives CDR1 MDHEN, CDR2 SYDVKM. Trimming stripped 1 base from V and 4 bases from J, with 7 bases between. The CDR3 consists of 14 residues. This chain's CDR3 is CASSLSWLTGELFF. CDR3 sequence (DNA): TGTGCCAGCAGTTTATCGTGGCTCACCGGGGAGCTGTTTTTT. Drawing the rest from reference TRBV28 and TRBJ2-2, the complete variable domain is DVKVTQSSRYLVKRTGEKVFLECVQDMDHENMFWYRQDPGLGLRLIYFSYDVKMKEKGDIPEGYSVSREKKERFSLILESASTNQTSMYLCASSLSWLTGELFFGEGSRLTVL.

This clone was recorded once. The chain has TRBV9 and TRBJ2-2; D is perhaps TRBD1 (6 bases). This CDR3 spans 13 amino acids. The germline V gene has CDR1 SGDLS and CDR2 YYNGEE. The V end was cut by 7 bases, the J end by 1 base, with 8 bases between. Written as DNA, the CDR3 is TGTGCCAGCCAGGGACAGAACACCGGGGAGCTGTTTTTT. The encoded protein is CASQGQNTGELFF.

This chain uses TRBV27 with TRBJ2-1, with no clear D. This CDR3 has 12 amino acids. V gave up 8 bases and J gave up 8 bases, with 13 bases separating them. CDR1 is MNHEY and CDR2 is SMNVEV in the germline V gene (reference sequence). CDR3 in DNA: TGTGCCAGCGGGGTTAGCTTAGATGAGCAGTTCTTC. Translated, it gives CASGVSLDEQFF.

The chain has TRBV6-6 and TRBJ2-2; D is unclear. Germline CDR1 is MNHNY and CDR2 is SVGAGI (reference sequence). V lost 6 bases and J 3 bases, leaving 14 bases between the germline ends. This CDR3 spans 15 amino acids. The CDR3 nucleotides are TGTGCCAGCAGGAGACTGGTAGAGGACACCGGGGAGCTGTTTTTT. Translated, it gives CASRRLVEDTGELFF.

The rearrangement joins TRBV11-2 to TRBJ2-7; D perhaps matches TRBD1 (6 bases). This CDR3 region has 14 residues. V lost 5 bases to trimming and J lost 3 bases, with 14 bases between them. Germline V lookup: CDR1 SGHAT, CDR2 FQNNGV. CDR3 region: CASSPGVGYYEQYF. CDR3 DNA sequence: TGTGCCAGCAGCCCAGGGGTAGGATACTACGAGCAGTACTTC.

CDR3 sequence reads: CASSFSMGGYNEQFF. The CDR3, as DNA: TGTGCCAGCAGTTTTTCCATGGGGGGGTACAATGAGCAGTTCTTC. This rearrangement joins TRBV27 to TRBJ2-1; 7 positions agree with TRBD2. The CDR3 is made up of 15 amino acids. After removal of 3 bases from V and 4 bases from J, the junction contained 6 bases not matched to a gene. Germline lookup yields CDR1 MNHEY and CDR2 SMNVEV (reference sequence).

This sequence joins TRBV25-1 and TRBJ2-5; TRBD1 agrees at 9 bases. The junction had 6 bases not matched to a gene; V was cut back by 7 bases and J by 3 bases. This CDR3 spans 14 amino acids. Germline-derived CDR1 and CDR2 are MGHDK and SYGVNS. CDR3 in DNA: TGTGCCAGCATACGGGACAGGGAAGAAGAGACCCAGTACTTC. It codes for CASIRDREEETQYF. Using reference TRBV25-1 and TRBJ2-5 for the parts outside the CDR3, the full variable domain is EADIYQTPRYLVIGTGKKITLECSQTMGHDKMYWYQQDPGMELHLIHYSYGVNSTEKGDLSSESTVSRIRTEHFPLTLESARPSHTSQYLCASIRDREEETQYFGPGTRLLVL.

This chain uses TRBV6-5 with TRBJ2-5, with D unclear. The CDR3 spans 14 residues. Germline V CDR1 and CDR2: MNHEY, SVGAGI. The V end was cut by 5 bases, the J end by 2 bases, with 12 bases between. In DNA, the CDR3 is TGTGCCAGCAGTCCTGGGGTAGGGCAAGAGACCCAGTACTTC. Translation gives CASSPGVGQETQYF.